These 9 T cell receptor beta chains came from one sample sequenced in a study of cytomegalovirus exposure and HLA in healthy donors. Vbeta (60) and Jbeta (13) primers were used in the PCR. Using immunoSEQ multiplex PCR, the repertoire was profiled, and TCRdb retains in-frame clones only, with some absent. The table includes about 150,000 clones, 75% detected once. Sequencing used PBMCs. The source of these receptors is a man aged 18 to 29 in good health and CMV-seronegative.

This clone was found a few times. The V and J genes are TRBV13 and TRBJ2-3, with 14 bases aligning to TRBD2. V gave up 3 bases and J gave up 3 bases; unmatched junction bases: 5. This CDR3 region has 17 residues. Per the germline V gene, CDR1 is PRHDT and CDR2 is FYEKMQ (reference sequence). CDR3 bases: TGTGCCAGCAGCTTGGGGACTAGCGGGAGTAGGACAGATACGCAGTATTTT. Translation gives CASSLGTSGSRTDTQYF.

This clone was observed a single time. This chain joins TRBV4-1 and TRBJ1-2; no definite D call. CDR3 length equals 15 residues. Germline V CDR1 and CDR2: MGHRA, YSYEKL. Deletions cut 1 base from V and 0 bases from J, with 9 bases between. In DNA form, the CDR3 reads TGCGCCAGCAGCCAAGGGGCAGTCGCTAACTATGGCTACACCTTC. Translated: CASSQGAVANYGYTF.

The chain combines TRBV7-9 with TRBJ1-4; weak D call: TRBD1 (6 bases). Trimming removed 6 bases at V and 5 bases at J, with 19 bases between. There are 16 residues in the CDR3. Germline loops: CDR1 SEHNR, CDR2 FQNEAQ (reference sequence). The CDR3 loop is CASSSTGRDGNEKLFF. The CDR3 DNA sequence: TGTGCCAGCAGTTCTACAGGGAGGGACGGGAATGAAAAACTGTTTTTT.

The rearrangement uses TRBV11-3 and TRBJ2-7; 10 bases map to TRBD1. V shed 5 bases, J shed 2 bases, and the junction held 6 bases outside the gene matches. The CDR3 is made up of 15 amino acids. Germline-derived CDR1 and CDR2 are SGHNT and YENEEA. CDR3 DNA: TGTGCCAGCAGCCAGGGGGGACAGGGGACCTACGAGCAGTACTTC. This gives the protein CASSQGGQGTYEQYF.

The chain links TRBV11-3 to TRBJ2-7; no reliable D call. CDR3 size: 15 residues. The germline V gene encodes CDR1 SGHNT and CDR2 YENEEA. Trimming shortened V by 1 base and J by 7 bases, and 17 bases separated the two germline ends. The CDR3, as DNA: TGTGCCAGCAGCTTAGGATCCGCTACGCCGCTGGAGCAGTACTTC. Its protein is CASSLGSATPLEQYF.

The V call is TRBV28, the J call TRBJ2-2; 7 bases fit TRBD2. The CDR3 length is 15 residues. CDR1 MDHEN and CDR2 SYDVKM come from the germline V gene. V gave up 6 bases and J gave up 5 bases; unmatched junction bases: 9. The CDR3 DNA sequence: TGTGCCAGCAGCCTCGGACTAGTTCCGACCGGGGAGCTGTTTTTT. Encoded protein: CASSLGLVPTGELFF.

The chain carries TRBV7-2 and TRBJ2-3; TRBD1 is a possible D gene (5 bases). Per the germline V gene, CDR1 is SGHTA and CDR2 is FQGNSA. The germline V and J ends were trimmed by 5 bases and 0 bases, with 21 bases remaining between them. The CDR3 covers 18 residues. CDR3 sequence reads: CASSQLMRRVTSTDTQYF. CDR3 in DNA: TGTGCCAGCAGCCAACTAATGCGCAGGGTTACTAGCACAGATACGCAGTATTTT.

The chain combines TRBV10-1 with TRBJ2-1; 13 bases map to TRBD2. Losses at the gene ends were 0 bases for V and 10 bases for J; bases not matched to a gene: 3. The CDR3 is made up of 15 amino acids. Per the germline V gene, CDR1 is WNHNN and CDR2 is SYGVQD (reference sequence). The CDR3, as DNA: TGCGCCAGCAGTGAGTCGGGACTAGCGGGACGGGAGCAGTTCTTC. Amino acids: CASSESGLAGREQFF.

This clone was observed a single time. The V and J genes are TRBV19 and TRBJ2-3; 9 bases match TRBD2. V trimming: 3 bases; J trimming: 1 base; junction bases outside the gene matches: 5. The CDR3 is made up of 16 amino acids. The V gene's germline CDR1 is LNHDA and CDR2 SQIVND (reference sequence). The CDR3: CASSISGRIRTDTQYF. The DNA of the CDR3 is TGTGCCAGTAGTATCAGCGGGAGGATCCGCACAGATACGCAGTATTTT.